The present T cell receptor beta chain was sequenced within a study of T cell responses to AZD1222 COVID-19 vaccine. Study-wide context: Second-dose intervals near 4 or 12 weeks were combined.

Some clones are missing from TCRdb's copy, which holds only in-frame ones; the method was immunoSEQ multiplex PCR. In the table there are around 67,000 clones, 65% to 85% of which are singletons. About this clone itself: The antigen is unknown.

This CDR3 is built from 13 residues. V was pared by 4 bases and J by 5 bases, with 12 bases between. The germline CDR1 and CDR2 sequences are SGHRS and YFSETQ. Overall study findings and caveats: Among those given AZD1222, only five or six were seropositive at baseline. An increase in Spike-specific TCR breadth and depth was observed after two AZD1222 doses. Sampled repertoires all dated from after the peak T cell response.

The clonotype was recovered from an adult in good health. This specimen was peripheral blood, taken on day 0 of AZD1222 vaccination. The chain is built from TRBV5-1 and TRBJ1-2; no reliable D call. In nucleotides, the CDR3 is TGCGCCAGCAGCATCGACCCGACTTATGGCTACACCTTC. The encoded protein is CASSIDPTYGYTF.